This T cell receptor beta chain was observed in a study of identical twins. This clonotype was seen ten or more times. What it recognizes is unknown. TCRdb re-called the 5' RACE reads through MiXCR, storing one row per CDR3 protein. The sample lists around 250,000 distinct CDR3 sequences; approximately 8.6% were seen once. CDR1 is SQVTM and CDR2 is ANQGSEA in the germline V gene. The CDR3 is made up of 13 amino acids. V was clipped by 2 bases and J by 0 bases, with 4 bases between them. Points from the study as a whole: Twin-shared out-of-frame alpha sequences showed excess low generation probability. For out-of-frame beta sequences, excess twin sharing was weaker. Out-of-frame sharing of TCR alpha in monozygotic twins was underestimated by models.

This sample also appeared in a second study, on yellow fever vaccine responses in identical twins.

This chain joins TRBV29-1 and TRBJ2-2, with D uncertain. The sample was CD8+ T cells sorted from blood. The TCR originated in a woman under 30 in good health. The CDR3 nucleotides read TGCAGCGTTGAACTGACGAACACCGGGGAGCTGTTTTTT. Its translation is CSVELTNTGELFF.